Listed here are 29 T cell receptor beta chains from one sample, sequenced in a study of neoadjuvant anti-PD-1 for oral cavity cancer. TCRdb's copy holds only in-frame clones and misses some; the assay was immunoSEQ multiplex PCR. The sample holds tens of thousands of clones, 83% seen once. Material: PBMCs, obtained before nivolumab (anti-PD-1) treatment. All receptors come from a person between 40 and 79 years old with oral cavity squamous cell carcinoma.

The chain carries TRBV19 and TRBJ1-1; D gene uncertain. Germline CDR1 reads LNHDA; CDR2 reads SQIVND (reference sequence). The CDR3 spans 14 residues. V lost 6 bases, J lost 5 bases, and 16 bases lay in between. CDR3 sequence: CASRLDRAATEAFF. DNA of the CDR3: TGTGCCAGTAGACTAGATAGGGCGGCAACTGAAGCTTTCTTT.

This clone has only a few counts. The chain is built from TRBV29-1 and TRBJ1-2; D is perhaps TRBD1 (5 bases). The germline V gene encodes CDR1 SQVTM and CDR2 ANQGSEA. The V end lost 3 bases, the J end lost 5 bases, and 10 bases lay between the germline ends. The CDR3 totals 12 residues. CDR3 in DNA: TGCAGCGTTGATGCACAGGCGTATGGCTACACCTTC. Translation gives CSVDAQAYGYTF.

The CDR3 protein is CAWRRDRNGNTIYF. The CDR3 DNA reads TGTGCCTGGAGGCGAGACCGGAATGGAAACACCATATATTTT. V usage is TRBV30 and J usage is TRBJ1-3; unclear D gene. V lost 3 bases, J lost 3 bases, and 12 bases lay in between. From germline, CDR1 is GTSNPN and CDR2 SVGIG (reference sequence). This CDR3 contains 14 residues.

This chain uses TRBV10-2 with TRBJ1-5; no definite D call. CDR3 length equals 13 residues. Trimming stripped 2 bases from V and 7 bases from J, with 9 bases between. The V gene's germline CDR1 is WSHSY and CDR2 SAAADI. The CDR3: CASSEGVTQPQHF. CDR3 DNA sequence: TGCGCCAGCAGTGAGGGCGTCACCCAGCCCCAGCATTTT.

The chain is built from TRBV6-5 and TRBJ2-2, with D possibly being TRBD2 (6 bases). The germline V gene has CDR1 MNHEY and CDR2 SVGAGI. CDR3 size: 13 residues. V lost 5 bases, J lost 6 bases, and 10 bases lay in between. The CDR3 region is CASSNWGAGELFF. In nucleotides, the CDR3 is TGTGCCAGCAGTAACTGGGGGGCCGGGGAGCTGTTTTTT.

The V call is TRBV5-5, the J call TRBJ2-7; 7 bases map to TRBD2. There are 15 residues in the CDR3. CDR1 SGHKS and CDR2 YYEKEE come from the germline V gene (reference sequence). The V and J ends lost 3 bases and 0 bases, in that order; junction bases with no gene match: 6. The CDR3 DNA sequence: TGTGCCAGCAGCTCGATTGGGGGGGGCTCCTACGAGCAGTACTTC. Its protein product is CASSSIGGGSYEQYF. Filled out from reference TRBV5-5 and TRBJ2-7, the complete variable domain reads DAGVTQSPTHLIKTRGQQVTLRCSPISGHKSVSWYQQVLGQGPQFIFQYYEKEERGRGNFPDRFSARQFPNYSSELNVNALLLGDSALYLCASSSIGGGSYEQYFGPGTRLTVT.

This chain links TRBV2 with TRBJ2-5; no clear D gene. The CDR3 is 13 residues long. Trimming pared 4 bases from V and 2 bases from J, leaving 8 bases between. Germline V gene lookup returns CDR1 SNHLY and CDR2 FYNNEI. The CDR3 DNA reads TGTGCCAGCAGTGTGAGGCTTCAAGAGACCCAGTACTTC. Translating gives CASSVRLQETQYF.

This clone was counted a single time. This rearrangement joins TRBV4-1 to TRBJ2-2; 9 bases fit TRBD1. This CDR3 spans 16 amino acids. The J segment lost 5 bases and the V segment lost 4 bases, leaving 8 bases of the junction unmatched. The V gene's germline CDR1 is MGHRA and CDR2 YSYEKL. The CDR3 reads CASSPPQGASTGELFF. CDR3 nucleotide sequence: TGCGCCAGCAGCCCCCCACAGGGGGCATCGACCGGGGAGCTGTTTTTT.

The chain is built from TRBV7-2 and TRBJ1-3, with D uncertain. CDR3 length equals 15 residues. Trimming cost V 3 bases and J 0 bases, with 9 bases left between them. Germline CDR1 and CDR2: SGHTA and FQGNSA. CDR3 sequence: CASSLVGSSGNTIYF. In nucleotides, the CDR3 is TGTGCCAGCAGCTTGGTAGGGTCCTCTGGAAACACCATATATTTT. The complete variable domain, with remaining parts taken from reference TRBV7-2 and TRBJ1-3, reads GAGVSQSPSNKVTEKGKDVELRCDPISGHTALYWYRQSLGQGLEFLIYFQGNSAPDKSGLPSDRFSAERTGGSVSTLTIQRTQQEDSAVYLCASSLVGSSGNTIYFGEGSWLTVV.

The V gene is TRBV15, the J gene TRBJ1-1; D is unresolved. Germline V gene sequence: CDR1 LNHNV, CDR2 YYDKDF (reference sequence). The V and J ends lost 5 bases and 0 bases respectively, with 10 bases between them. CDR3 length equals 14 residues. CDR3 DNA: TGTGCCACCAGCTCCGCAGGAATGAACACTGAAGCTTTCTTT. Residues: CATSSAGMNTEAFF.

This clone showed up just a few times. The rearrangement links TRBV2 to TRBJ2-2, with unresolved D. Germline assignment: CDR1 SNHLY and CDR2 FYNNEI. The CDR3 covers 13 residues. V dropped 3 bases and J dropped 3 bases, with 5 bases sitting between them. This CDR3 reads CASSDVDTGELFF. Written as DNA, the CDR3 is TGTGCCAGCAGTGATGTGGACACCGGGGAGCTGTTTTTT.

The chain couples TRBV30 to TRBJ1-2; D gene ambiguous. Trimming removed 3 bases at V and 1 base at J, with 9 bases between. The CDR3 spans 13 residues. Germline CDR1 and CDR2: GTSNPN and SVGIG (reference sequence). Here the CDR3 reads CAWRRAVNYGYTF. For the CDR3, the DNA is TGTGCCTGGAGGAGGGCGGTTAACTATGGCTACACCTTC.

This chain uses TRBV5-1 with TRBJ2-1; D gene uncertain. CDR3 size: 13 residues. V dropped 0 bases and J dropped 6 bases, with 7 bases sitting between them. Germline CDR1 and CDR2: SGHRS and YFSETQ. The CDR3 loop is CASSLDVGNEQFF. In DNA form, the CDR3 reads TGCGCCAGCAGCTTGGATGTGGGCAATGAGCAGTTCTTC.

This clone showed up just once. The gene calls are TRBV10-3 and TRBJ2-1, with TRBD2 matching over 7 bases. Losses at the gene ends were 11 bases for V and 2 bases for J; bases not matched to a gene: 9. The CDR3 extends over 14 amino acids. Looked up from germline, CDR1 is ENHRY and CDR2 is SYGVKD. CDR3 sequence: CALRTSSTYNEQFF. CDR3 nucleotides: TGTGCCTTACGGACTAGTTCCACCTACAATGAGCAGTTCTTC.

This clone was observed a handful of times. Additional DNA sequences in this sample encode the identical CDR3. This chain uses TRBV6-1 with TRBJ1-5; D uncertain. The CDR3 consists of 15 residues. V lost 3 bases to trimming and J lost 4 bases, with 13 bases between them. Germline V CDR1 and CDR2: MNHNS, SASEGT. As DNA, the CDR3 is TGTGCCAGCAGTGATTCGGGCTATGGAAATCAGCCCCAGCATTTT. This translates into CASSDSGYGNQPQHF.

The chain joins TRBV11-2 to TRBJ1-1; tentatively, D is TRBD1 (5 bases). The germline V gene has CDR1 SGHAT and CDR2 FQNNGV. The CDR3 loop spans 16 amino acids. V lost 5 bases, J lost 0 bases, and 16 bases lay in between. The CDR3 nucleotides are TGTGCCAGCAGCCAGCCGGGACGCGCTCTGAACACTGAAGCTTTCTTT. This encodes CASSQPGRALNTEAFF.

This sequence joins TRBV9 and TRBJ1-3; the match to TRBD1 covers 7 bases. Trimming at V came to 0 bases and at J to 0 bases, leaving 6 bases not matched to a gene. The V gene's germline CDR1 is SGDLS and CDR2 YYNGEE. The CDR3 is 17 amino acids. The CDR3 coding sequence is TGTGCCAGCAGCGTAGCTACAGGGGACAGCTCTGGAAACACCATATATTTT. Amino acids: CASSVATGDSSGNTIYF.

The chain joins TRBV5-1 to TRBJ1-4; 7 bases agree with TRBD1. The ends lost 5 bases at V and 5 bases at J; junction bases unmatched: 9. The CDR3 covers 15 residues. The germline V gene has CDR1 SGHRS and CDR2 YFSETQ. CDR3: CASRPVQGGNEKLFF. DNA for the CDR3: TGCGCCAGCAGACCGGTTCAGGGGGGGAATGAAAAACTGTTTTTT. Complete variable domain (other parts from reference TRBV5-1 and TRBJ1-4): KAGVTQTPRYLIKTRGQQVTLSCSPISGHRSVSWYQQTPGQGLQFLFEYFSETQRNKGNFPGRFSGRQFSNSRSEMNVSTLELGDSALYLCASRPVQGGNEKLFFGSGTQLSVL.

The chain combines TRBV2 with TRBJ2-3; no firm D call. V was trimmed by 6 bases and J by 4 bases, leaving 26 bases between them. CDR3 length: 18 amino acids. Germline loops: CDR1 SNHLY, CDR2 FYNNEI. CDR3 sequence reads: CASRSPRWTTGGADTQYF. The CDR3, as DNA: TGTGCCAGCAGATCGCCCCGGTGGACCACCGGCGGTGCAGATACGCAGTATTTT.

The gene calls are TRBV10-3 and TRBJ1-5; maybe TRBD1 (6 bases). CDR3 size: 17 residues. V was shortened by 0 bases and J by 4 bases, with 16 bases between the two germline ends. Per the germline V gene, CDR1 is ENHRY and CDR2 is SYGVKD. CDR3 coding DNA: TGTGCCATCAGTGAGTCCTTGAAGGACAGCGTTAATCAGCCCCAGCATTTT. This gives the protein CAISESLKDSVNQPQHF.

The V call is TRBV15, the J call TRBJ2-3; TRBD1 might be the D (6 bases). Trimming removed 5 bases at V and 10 bases at J, with 13 bases between. The CDR3 has 12 amino acids. From germline, CDR1 is LNHNV and CDR2 YYDKDF (reference sequence). The CDR3 DNA follows: TGTGCCACCAGCGAGGAGGCAGGGGCGCAGTATTTT. It specifies CATSEEAGAQYF.

Details on this clone: This sample includes further DNA sequences coding for the same CDR3. The rearrangement links TRBV18 to TRBJ1-5, with unresolved D. V was shortened by 6 bases and J by 2 bases, with 5 bases between the two germline ends. Germline V gene lookup returns CDR1 KGHSH and CDR2 LQKENI. The CDR3 is 12 amino acids. This CDR3 reads CASSPGNQPQHF. CDR3 sequence (DNA): TGTGCCAGCTCCCCGGGCAATCAGCCCCAGCATTTT.

In this sample, this clone turned up once. This sequence joins TRBV4-1 and TRBJ1-2; D is unresolved. The germline CDR1 and CDR2 sequences are MGHRA and YSYEKL. The CDR3 is 16 amino acids. V was pared by 1 base and J by 1 base, with 13 bases between. Here the CDR3 reads CASSQVGGYHNYGYTF. For the CDR3, the DNA is TGCGCCAGCAGCCAAGTGGGAGGGTATCATAACTATGGCTACACCTTC.

The CDR3 is CASSSPRSNSPLHF. The DNA for the CDR3 is TGTGCCAGCAGCTCCCCCAGGAGCAATTCACCCCTCCACTTT. The chain carries TRBV5-5 and TRBJ1-6; D gene ambiguous. The CDR3 loop spans 14 amino acids. Trimming left V 3 bases short and J 7 bases short, with 11 bases between. Germline values: CDR1 SGHKS, CDR2 YYEKEE (reference sequence). Full variable domain (outside the CDR3, taken from reference TRBV5-5 and TRBJ1-6): DAGVTQSPTHLIKTRGQQVTLRCSPISGHKSVSWYQQVLGQGPQFIFQYYEKEERGRGNFPDRFSARQFPNYSSELNVNALLLGDSALYLCASSSPRSNSPLHFGNGTRLTVT.

CDR3 region: CASSLRGRERGPQHF. CDR3 DNA: TGTGCCAGCAGCTTAAGGGGGCGTGAGAGGGGACCCCAGCATTTT. The chain is built from TRBV7-8 and TRBJ1-5; 7 nucleotides match TRBD1. V lost 2 bases and J lost 10; bases outside the gene matches: 11. This CDR3 has 15 residues. Germline-derived CDR1 and CDR2 are SGHVS and FQNEAQ.

J is TRBJ2-7 and V is TRBV9, with D uncertain. The CDR3 loop spans 12 amino acids. From germline, CDR1 is SGDLS and CDR2 YYNGEE. V lost 0 bases, J lost 9 bases, and 10 bases lay in between. The CDR3 loop reads CASSVDISPQYF. The CDR3 DNA sequence: TGTGCCAGCAGCGTAGATATTTCGCCGCAGTACTTC.

The V gene is TRBV6-5, the J gene TRBJ2-7; TRBD2 matches at 10 bases. V was pared by 6 bases and J by 3 bases, with 8 bases of the junction left unmatched. The CDR3 extends over 15 amino acids. Germline CDR1 is MNHEY and CDR2 is SVGAGI. CDR3 sequence (DNA): TGTGCCAGCAGGCAATCTAGCGGGAGTTTCTACGAGCAGTACTTC. Translating gives CASRQSSGSFYEQYF.

The chain is built from TRBV2 and TRBJ2-2; the D is unclear. The germline gives CDR1 SNHLY, CDR2 FYNNEI. Deletions cut 3 bases from V and 3 bases from J, with 5 bases between. This CDR3 has 13 amino acids. Written as DNA, the CDR3 is TGTGCCAGCAGTGAGTCCGACACCGGGGAGCTGTTTTTT. This gives the protein CASSESDTGELFF.

This clone was recorded once. The chain has TRBV5-5 and TRBJ2-3; no clear D gene. CDR3 length: 15 amino acids. Germline assignment: CDR1 SGHKS and CDR2 YYEKEE (reference sequence). Trimming removed 0 bases from V and 8 bases from J, with 16 bases in between. The CDR3 here is CASSLVRQALGTQYF. Written as DNA, the CDR3 is TGTGCCAGCAGCTTGGTGCGGCAGGCTTTAGGTACGCAGTATTTT. Full variable domain (remainder filled in from reference TRBV5-5 and TRBJ2-3): DAGVTQSPTHLIKTRGQQVTLRCSPISGHKSVSWYQQVLGQGPQFIFQYYEKEERGRGNFPDRFSARQFPNYSSELNVNALLLGDSALYLCASSLVRQALGTQYFGPGTRLTVL.